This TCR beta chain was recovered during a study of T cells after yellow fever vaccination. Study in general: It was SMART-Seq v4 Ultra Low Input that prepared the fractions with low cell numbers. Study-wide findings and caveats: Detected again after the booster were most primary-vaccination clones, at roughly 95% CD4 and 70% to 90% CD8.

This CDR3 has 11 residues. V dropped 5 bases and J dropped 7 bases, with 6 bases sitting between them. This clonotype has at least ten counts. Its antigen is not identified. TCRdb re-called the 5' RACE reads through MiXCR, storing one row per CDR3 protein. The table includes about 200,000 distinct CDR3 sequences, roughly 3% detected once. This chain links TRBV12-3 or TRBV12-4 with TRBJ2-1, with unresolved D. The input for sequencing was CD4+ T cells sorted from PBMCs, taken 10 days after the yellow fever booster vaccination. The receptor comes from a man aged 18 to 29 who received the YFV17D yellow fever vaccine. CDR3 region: CASSLWNEQFF. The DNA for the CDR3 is TGTGCCAGCAGTCTGTGGAATGAGCAGTTCTTC.